The present T cell receptor beta chain was sequenced within a study of blood T cell repertoires in COVID-19. There are 14 residues in the CDR3. Trimming removed 3 bases from V and 4 bases from J; junction bases left unmatched: 4. CDR1 and CDR2 from the germline V gene are WNHNN and SYGVQD (reference sequence). The method was immunoSEQ multiplex PCR; TCRdb's version includes in-frame clones alone and lacks a portion of them. This table holds 250,000 to 300,000 clones, around 84% found once. The age range of participants was about 18 to 100 years, with residence in under 25 US areas. Participants were placed into cohorts based on the clinical history they reported. What the recovered Cohort 3 donors had was two negative PCRs, clearance, or symptom resolution.

V gene TRBV10-1 combines with J gene TRBJ1-1, with 8 bases aligning to TRBD1. The sample comprised PBMCs or T cells enriched from blood (not recorded which). The source of this sequence is a man aged 18-30 years who had recovered from COVID-19. DNA of the CDR3: TGCGCCAGCAGTGACGGACAGGGCGCCACTGAAGCTTTCTTT. Translated: CASSDGQGATEAFF.